This T cell receptor beta chain came from a study of tumor and adjacent non-tumor tissue in lung cancer. Across the study: Aged about 31 to 80 years, patients included fewer than 11 men and a few women with stage I to III disease. Millions of productive TCRbeta reads were obtained per sample on average.

No cell sorting was done before RNA was extracted from the tissue. This non-tumor lung sample came from over 3 cm beyond the tumor edge. TCRbeta libraries were built with three rounds of nested PCR, modified from ARM-PCR. Each CDR3 protein gets one entry after TCRdb re-called the multiplex PCR reads with MiXCR. The sample lists 100,000 or so distinct CDR3 sequences; around three fifths were seen once. Study-wide points: Significantly higher TCR diversity was found in tumor than normal lung. In normal lung, the top 100 clones were significantly more dominant than in tumor.

CDR3 length: 13 amino acids. Germline CDR1 and CDR2: DFQATT and SNEGSKA (reference sequence). This clonotype was recorded only once. The antigen is unknown. At one end, the junction sequence differs from germline, possibly due to a read error. Sequenced material: distant non-tumor lung tissue. The chain uses TRBV20-1 and TRBJ2-1; no clear D. The origin of this receptor is a young man with non-small cell lung cancer. CDR3 in amino acids: CSPRNGLSNEQFF. In DNA, the CDR3 is TGCAGTCCTAGAAACGGTCTTTCGAATGAGCAGTTCTTC.